This TCR beta chain was captured by sequencing in a study of blood T cell repertoires in COVID-19. Study as a whole: Italy, Spain and the United States were the sources of the convalescent and acute COVID-19 samples. From T cells, B-cell-depleted T cells, or PBMCs came the material, which was cDNA or gDNA.

This clone has only a few counts. Original handling: Amplification of reference gene primers provided the estimated nucleated cell counts. Method: immunoSEQ multiplex PCR; TCRdb's copy keeps in-frame clones and lacks some. From that table come the V and J calls and clone size; the DNA was used to work out D and trimming. The sample records 110,000 or so clones, less than 85% being singletons. The germline gives CDR1 GTSNPN, CDR2 SVGIG (reference sequence). Trimming took off 1 base at V and 10 bases at J, with 22 bases between the two ends. This CDR3 comprises 15 residues. The chain has TRBV30 and TRBJ1-1; D not resolved. The receptor's source is a human donor in a cohort sampled during active COVID-19. The specimen was peripheral blood. The CDR3 nucleotides read TGTGCCTGGAGTGCCCTGGGAGGACGTCCCTGGGGAGCTTTCTTT. Amino acids: CAWSALGGRPWGAFF.